This T cell receptor (beta chain) was recovered during a study of naive and memory T cell subsets. The beta constant-region primer was an equimolar mix of two oligonucleotides covering TRBC1 and TRBC2. Four rounds of PCR amplified the ligated cDNA using nested alpha and beta constant-region primers plus SP2. MiXCR was run by TCRdb on the UMI-ligation and nested PCR reads, yielding one entry per CDR3 protein. The sample records tens of thousands of distinct CDR3 sequences, approximately 10% being singletons. V lost 8 bases to trimming and J lost 3 bases, with 17 bases between them. The CDR3 consists of 13 residues. Germline loops: CDR1 DFQATT, CDR2 SNEGSKA (reference sequence). This clonotype was counted many times.

The chain is built from TRBV20-1 and TRBJ2-7; tentative D call: TRBD2 (6 bases). Sequenced: naive CD8+ T cells from blood. This TCR was sampled from a human donor in good health. DNA for the CDR3: TGCAGTTGCATTTCGGGGGTGGACTACGAGCAGTACTTC. Translating gives CSCISGVDYEQYF.